Listed below are T cell receptor beta chains from one sample, sequenced in a study of neurological immune-mediated disorders. TCRdb independently ran MiXCR on the 5' RACE reads; one entry per CDR3 protein. The sample has 55,000 to 70,000 distinct CDR3 sequences, around 3% seen once; the top ten hold around 5.2%. The material sequenced was PBMCs. The receptors come from a woman aged 50 to 65 with multiple sclerosis. Each CDR3 is given with its conserved first and last residue. A D gene is named only where the DNA matches it firmly. Clone size is given for some rows only: seen once, a few or many times, or a class if the clone is expanded.

TRBD2	many	TRBV6-2/TRBV6-3	TRBJ2-1	TGTGCCAGCAGTTTCGCGGGAGGGCCGGGTATCTTC	CASSFAGGPGIF
-	many	TRBV7-8	TRBJ2-2	TGTGCCAGCAGCTTAGTAGCCCGAACCGGTACGGGTCGCACCACCGGGGAGCTGTTTTTT	CASSLVARTGTGRTTGELFF
-	many	TRBV15	TRBJ1-6	TGTGCCACCAGCATACTACAAGCCGGGCACCTCCACTTT	CATSILQAGHLHF
-	-	TRBV25-1	TRBJ1-1	TGTGCCAGCAGTGAAGGGGCCCTGGGGGGGAAGAGCACTGAAGCTTTCTTT	CASSEGALGGKSTEAFF
-	many	TRBV5-8	TRBJ1-5	TGTGCCAGCAGCCGCGGGTTAGAGAGCAATCAGCCCCAGCATTTT	CASSRGLESNQPQHF
TRBD2	many	TRBV20-1	TRBJ2-1	TGCAGTGCTAGTGGGGCCAGCGGGGGATCTTACAATGAGCAGTTCTTC	CSASGASGGSYNEQFF
-	many	TRBV20-1	TRBJ2-4	TGCAGTGCGATAGCAGCCATTCAGTACTTC	CSAIAAIQYF
-	many	TRBV20-1	TRBJ2-5	TGCAGTGCTAGAGAGACAGCACAAGAGACCCAGTACTTC	CSARETAQETQYF
-	many	TRBV4-1	TRBJ1-1	TGCGCCAGCAGCCAAGATGGTGCTCGGGGAGTGGTGAACACTGAAGCTTTCTTT	CASSQDGARGVVNTEAFF
-	many	TRBV29-1	TRBJ2-7	TGCAGCGTTGAATTTGAGGGGCTCGGATACGAGCAGTACTTC	CSVEFEGLGYEQYF
TRBD1	-	TRBV6-4	TRBJ1-1	TGTGCCAGCAGTCGACAGGGTGGGGACACTGAAGCTTTCTTT	CASSRQGGDTEAFF
-	many	TRBV5-6	TRBJ1-1	TGTGCCAGCAGCTTGGACGTACAGGGTAACACTGAAGCTTTCTTT	CASSLDVQGNTEAFF
-	many	TRBV29-1	TRBJ1-1	TGCAGCGTTGTAACGCTACAGGGTAGGACTGAAGCTTTCTTT	CSVVTLQGRTEAFF
-	many	TRBV10-3	TRBJ1-6	TGTGCCATCAGTGATAGGGTATCCGATTCACCCCTCCACTTT	CAISDRVSDSPLHF
TRBD2	many	TRBV12-3/TRBV12-4	TRBJ2-2	TGTGCCAGCAGTTTTATACTAGCGGGGAACACCGGGGAGCTGTTTTTT	CASSFILAGNTGELFF
-	many	TRBV3-1	TRBJ2-3	TGTGCCAGCAGCCAAGGCGGGATAGGCTTCCACTCGGTTACGCAGTATTTT	CASSQGGIGFHSVTQYF
-	many	TRBV24-1	TRBJ2-3	TGTGCCACCAGTGATTACAGGTACACAGATACGCAGTATTTT	CATSDYRYTDTQYF
-	many	TRBV6-5	TRBJ2-7	TGTGCCAGCAGTTACTCTATAGTCGGGACCAACACCTACGAGCAGTACTTC	CASSYSIVGTNTYEQYF
TRBD2	many	TRBV24-1	TRBJ2-1	TGTGCCACCAGTGAATCTCCGGGAGGTTTTACCTACAATGAGCAGTTCTTC	CATSESPGGFTYNEQFF
-	many	TRBV28	TRBJ2-3	TGTGCCAGCAGCCCGGACAGCCGCATGGATACGCAGTATTTT	CASSPDSRMDTQYF
-	many	TRBV29-1	TRBJ2-4	TGCAGCGTTGAAGTCAAAAACATTCAGTACTTC	CSVEVKNIQYF
TRBD2	many	TRBV5-1	TRBJ2-1	TGCGCCAGCAGCTCCATGTCGGGAGGGAGTCACAATGAGCAGTTCTTC	CASSSMSGGSHNEQFF
TRBD1	many	TRBV7-9	TRBJ1-2	TGTGCCAGCAGCCCCCCAGGGGGCTCTGGCTACACCTTC	CASSPPGGSGYTF
-	many	TRBV12-3/TRBV12-4	TRBJ2-4	TGTGCCAGCACCAATTTTGGGCAGATATACATTCAGTACTTC	CASTNFGQIYIQYF
-	many	TRBV11-3	TRBJ2-2	TGTGCCAGCAGCGCGAGGGGAGAGAACACCGGGGAGCTGTTTTTT	CASSARGENTGELFF
TRBD2	many	TRBV10-3	TRBJ2-1	TGTGCCATCAGTGATAGAGGACTAGCGCGCGCCAATGAGCAGTTCTTC	CAISDRGLARANEQFF
-	many	TRBV5-1	TRBJ1-1	TGCGCCAGCAGCTCGACAGGCGACAACACTGAAGCTTTCTTT	CASSSTGDNTEAFF
-	many	TRBV12-3/TRBV12-4	TRBJ1-1	TGTGCCAGCAGTTCGGACGGAGATGAAGCTTTCTTT	CASSSDGDEAFF
-	many	TRBV10-3	TRBJ2-3	TGTGCCATCGCGTCGACAGGCACAGATACGCAGTATTTT	CAIASTGTDTQYF
-	many	TRBV5-1	TRBJ1-2	TGCGCCAGCAGCCAGGGCAATGACTATGGCTACACCTTC	CASSQGNDYGYTF
-	many	TRBV5-1	TRBJ2-7	TGCGCCAGCAGCTTTCGGGACACCTCCTATTCACACTCCTACGAGCAGTACTTC	CASSFRDTSYSHSYEQYF
TRBD1	many	TRBV7-2	TRBJ1-5	TGTGCCAGCAGCATTGGACAGGCCAGCAATCAGCCCCAGCATTTT	CASSIGQASNQPQHF
-	many	TRBV7-2	TRBJ1-1	TGTGCCAGCAGCTTATATAATTTTAACACTGAAGCTTTCTTT	CASSLYNFNTEAFF
-	many	TRBV10-3	TRBJ2-5	TGTGCCACGTCGCACCAAGAGACCCAGTACTTC	CATSHQETQYF
-	many	TRBV15	TRBJ1-6	TGTGCCACCAGCAGAGACAGCCTTTATAATTCACCCCTCCACTTT	CATSRDSLYNSPLHF
-	many	TRBV20-1	TRBJ1-1	TGCAGTGCTGGGGGGAACACTGAAGCTTTCTTT	CSAGGNTEAFF
TRBD1	many	TRBV4-3	TRBJ2-2	TGCGCCAGCAGCCAGCGGCAGGGGGCTACCGGGGAGCTGTTTTTT	CASSQRQGATGELFF
-	-	TRBV7-2	TRBJ2-1	TGTGCCAGCAGCATCCTAAATAATCGGTACAATGAGCAGTTCTTC	CASSILNNRYNEQFF
TRBD1	many	TRBV6-5	TRBJ1-2	TGTGCCAGCAGTCGGACAGGGGGCGACTATGGCTACACCTTC	CASSRTGGDYGYTF
-	many	TRBV20-1	TRBJ1-1	TGCAGTGCCTCTGAGTTGGGTGTGAACACTGAAGCTTTCTTT	CSASELGVNTEAFF
-	many	TRBV21-1	TRBJ2-3	TGTGCCAGCAGCAAAGCAACTCACGCGGGGGGACTAGATACGCAGTATTTT	CASSKATHAGGLDTQYF